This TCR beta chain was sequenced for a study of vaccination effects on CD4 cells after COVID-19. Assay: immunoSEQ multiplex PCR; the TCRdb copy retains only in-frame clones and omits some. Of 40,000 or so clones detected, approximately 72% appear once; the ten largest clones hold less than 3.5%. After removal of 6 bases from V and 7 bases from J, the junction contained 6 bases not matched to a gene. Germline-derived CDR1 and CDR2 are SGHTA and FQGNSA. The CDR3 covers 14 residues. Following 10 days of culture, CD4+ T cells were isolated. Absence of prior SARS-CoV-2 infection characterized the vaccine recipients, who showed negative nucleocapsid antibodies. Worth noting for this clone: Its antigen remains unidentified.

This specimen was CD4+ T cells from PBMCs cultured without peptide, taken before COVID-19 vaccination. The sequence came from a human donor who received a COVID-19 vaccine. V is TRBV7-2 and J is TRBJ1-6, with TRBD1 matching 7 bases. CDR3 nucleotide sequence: TGTGCCAGCAGTTATGGACAGGTCAATTCACCCCTCCACTTT. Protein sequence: CASSYGQVNSPLHF.